This T cell receptor (beta chain) is from a study of shared clonotypes between healthy human individuals. Assay used: immunoSEQ multiplex PCR; TCRdb lists only in-frame clones, some missing. The sample holds roughly 1,800,000 clones, about 95% seen once. Terminally differentiated effector memory CD45RA+ cells were excluded from the naive CD8 cells, which were CD45RO-negative and positively selected for CCR7. The TCR sequence derives from a man between 18 and 35 years old in good health. The sequenced sample was naive CD8+ T cells sorted from blood.

Here the CDR3 DNA reads TGTGCCAGCAGCTACCCTCGGGACAGGGGAGCCGGGGAGCTGTTTTTT. Translating it yields CASSYPRDRGAGELFF. The chain is built from TRBV5-8 and TRBJ2-2; 10 nucleotides match TRBD1. The germline gives CDR1 SGHTS, CDR2 YDEGEE. V trimming: 3 bases; J trimming: 6 bases; junction bases outside the gene matches: 8. This CDR3 contains 16 residues.